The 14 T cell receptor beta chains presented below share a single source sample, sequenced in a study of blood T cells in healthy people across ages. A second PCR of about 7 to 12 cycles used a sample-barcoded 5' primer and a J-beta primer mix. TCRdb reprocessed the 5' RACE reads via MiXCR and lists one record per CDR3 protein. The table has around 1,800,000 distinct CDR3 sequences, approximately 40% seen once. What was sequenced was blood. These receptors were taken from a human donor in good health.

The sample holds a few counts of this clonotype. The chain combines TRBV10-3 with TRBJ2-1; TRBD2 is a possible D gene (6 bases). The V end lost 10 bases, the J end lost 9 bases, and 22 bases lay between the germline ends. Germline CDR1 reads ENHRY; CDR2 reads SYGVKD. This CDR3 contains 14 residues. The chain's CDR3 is CATSGDGTGTEQFF. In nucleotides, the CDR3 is TGTGCCACTTCGGGGGATGGGACTGGGACTGAGCAGTTCTTC.

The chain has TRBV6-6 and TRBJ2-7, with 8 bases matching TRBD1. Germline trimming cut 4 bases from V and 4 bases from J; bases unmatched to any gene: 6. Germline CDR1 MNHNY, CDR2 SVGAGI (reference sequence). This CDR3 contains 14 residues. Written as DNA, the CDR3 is TGTGCCAGCAGTTCGCAGGGGGCCCTGTACGAGCAGTACTTC. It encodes CASSSQGALYEQYF.

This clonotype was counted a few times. CDR3 bases: TGTGCCAGCAGCGTAGCCCCTCCCGGGGACAATGAGCAGTTCTTC. This encodes CASSVAPPGDNEQFF. This chain links TRBV9 with TRBJ2-1; TRBD2 might be the D (5 bases). In germline, CDR1 is SGDLS, CDR2 YYNGEE. Trimming pared 0 bases from V and 5 bases from J, leaving 12 bases between. The CDR3 length is 15 residues.

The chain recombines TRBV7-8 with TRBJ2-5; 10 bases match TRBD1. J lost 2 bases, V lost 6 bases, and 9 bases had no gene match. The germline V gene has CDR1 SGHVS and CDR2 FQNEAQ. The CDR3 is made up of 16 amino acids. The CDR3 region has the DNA TGTGCCAGCAGTTCCCCGGACAGGGGGAAACAAGAGACCCAGTACTTC. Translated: CASSSPDRGKQETQYF. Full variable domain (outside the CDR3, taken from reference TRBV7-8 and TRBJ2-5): GAGVSQSPRYKVAKRGQDVALRCDPISGHVSLFWYQQALGQGPEFLTYFQNEAQLDKSGLPSDRFFAERPEGSVSTLKIQRTQQEDSAVYLCASSSPDRGKQETQYFGPGTRLLVL.

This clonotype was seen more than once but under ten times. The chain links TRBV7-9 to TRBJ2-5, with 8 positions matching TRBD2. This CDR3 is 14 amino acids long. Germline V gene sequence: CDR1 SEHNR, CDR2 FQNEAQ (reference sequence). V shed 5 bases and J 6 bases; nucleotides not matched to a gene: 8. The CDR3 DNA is TGTGCCAGCAGCGCACCGGGACTAGGAAAGACCCAGTACTTC. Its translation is CASSAPGLGKTQYF.

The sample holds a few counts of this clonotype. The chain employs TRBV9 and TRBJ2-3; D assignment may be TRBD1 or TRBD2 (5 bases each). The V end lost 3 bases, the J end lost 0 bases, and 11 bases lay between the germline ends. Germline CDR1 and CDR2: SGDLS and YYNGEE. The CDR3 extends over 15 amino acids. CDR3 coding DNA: TGTGCCAGCAGCGCGGGGCGGGCTAGCACAGATACGCAGTATTTT. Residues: CASSAGRASTDTQYF.

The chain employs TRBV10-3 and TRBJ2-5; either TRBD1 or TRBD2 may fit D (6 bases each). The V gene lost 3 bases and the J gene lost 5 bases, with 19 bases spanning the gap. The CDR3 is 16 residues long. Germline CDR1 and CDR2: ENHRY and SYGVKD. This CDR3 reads CAISDQVGGSGETQYF. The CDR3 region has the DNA TGTGCCATCAGTGACCAGGTGGGGGGCTCAGGGGAGACCCAGTACTTC.

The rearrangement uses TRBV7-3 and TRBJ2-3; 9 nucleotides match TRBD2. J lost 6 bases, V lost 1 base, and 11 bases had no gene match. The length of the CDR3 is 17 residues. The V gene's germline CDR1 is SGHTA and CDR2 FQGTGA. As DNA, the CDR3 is TGTGCCAGCAGCTTAAGGAGGGGCGGGGGGGCAACGGATACGCAGTATTTT. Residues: CASSLRRGGGATDTQYF.

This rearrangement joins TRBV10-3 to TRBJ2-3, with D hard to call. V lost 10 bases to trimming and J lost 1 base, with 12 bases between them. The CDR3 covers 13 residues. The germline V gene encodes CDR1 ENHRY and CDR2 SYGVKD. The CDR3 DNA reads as TGTGCCACCTTTTCGAGCGGCACAGATACGCAGTATTTT. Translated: CATFSSGTDTQYF.

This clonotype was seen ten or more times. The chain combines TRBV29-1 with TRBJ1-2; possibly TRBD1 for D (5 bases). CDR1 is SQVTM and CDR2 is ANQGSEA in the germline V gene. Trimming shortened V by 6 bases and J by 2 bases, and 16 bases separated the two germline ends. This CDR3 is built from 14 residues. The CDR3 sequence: CSVSSGRGNYGYTF. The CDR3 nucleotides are TGCAGCGTCTCCTCTGGACGGGGGAACTATGGCTACACCTTC.

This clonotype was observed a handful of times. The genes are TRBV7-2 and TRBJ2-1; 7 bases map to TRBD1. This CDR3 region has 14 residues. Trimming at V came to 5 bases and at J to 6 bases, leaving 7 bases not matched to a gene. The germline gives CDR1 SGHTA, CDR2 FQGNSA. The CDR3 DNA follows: TGTGCCAGCAGCGTCCGACAGGGCGGCAATGAGCAGTTCTTC. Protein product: CASSVRQGGNEQFF.

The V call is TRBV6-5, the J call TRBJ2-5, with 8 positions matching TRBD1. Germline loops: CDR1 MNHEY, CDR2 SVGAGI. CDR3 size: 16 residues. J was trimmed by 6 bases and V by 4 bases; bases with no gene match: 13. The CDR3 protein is CASSLSQGAVGKTQYF. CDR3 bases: TGTGCCAGCAGTTTAAGTCAGGGGGCCGTTGGTAAGACCCAGTACTTC.

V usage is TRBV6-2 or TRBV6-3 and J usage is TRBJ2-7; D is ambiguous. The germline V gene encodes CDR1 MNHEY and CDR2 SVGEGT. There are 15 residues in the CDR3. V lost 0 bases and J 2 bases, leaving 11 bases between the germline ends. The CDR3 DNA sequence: TGTGCCAGCAGTTACTCGTATGCATTCCCCTACGAGCAGTACTTC. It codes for CASSYSYAFPYEQYF.

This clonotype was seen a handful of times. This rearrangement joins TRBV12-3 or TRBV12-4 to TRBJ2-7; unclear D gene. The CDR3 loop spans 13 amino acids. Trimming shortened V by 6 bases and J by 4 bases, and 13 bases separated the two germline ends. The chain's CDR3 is CASSSGGEYEQYF. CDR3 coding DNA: TGTGCCAGCAGCTCTGGCGGCGAGTACGAGCAGTACTTC.